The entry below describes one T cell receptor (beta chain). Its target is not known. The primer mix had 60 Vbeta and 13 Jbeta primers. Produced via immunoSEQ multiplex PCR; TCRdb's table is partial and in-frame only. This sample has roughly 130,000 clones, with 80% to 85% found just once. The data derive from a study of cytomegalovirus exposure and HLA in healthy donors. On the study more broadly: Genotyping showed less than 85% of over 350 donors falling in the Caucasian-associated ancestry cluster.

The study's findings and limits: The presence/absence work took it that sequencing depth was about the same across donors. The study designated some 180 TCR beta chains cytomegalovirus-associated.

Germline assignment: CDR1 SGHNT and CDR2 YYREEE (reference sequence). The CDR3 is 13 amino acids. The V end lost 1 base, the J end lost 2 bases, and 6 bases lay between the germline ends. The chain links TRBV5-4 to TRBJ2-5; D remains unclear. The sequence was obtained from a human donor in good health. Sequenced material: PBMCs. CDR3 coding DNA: TGTGCCAGCAGCTTGCTGGCACAAGAGACCCAGTACTTC. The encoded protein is CASSLLAQETQYF.